These 7 T cell receptor beta chains share one sample of origin, sequenced in a study of cytomegalovirus exposure and HLA in healthy donors. PCR was performed using 60 Vbeta and 13 Jbeta primers. The assay was immunoSEQ multiplex PCR, and TCRdb's table has in-frame clones only and misses some. This sample yields around 220,000 clones, of which approximately 83% are seen a single time; approximately 1.4% belongs to the top ten. Sequences were obtained from PBMCs. The receptor set was obtained from a girl between 10 and 17 years old in good health and CMV-seronegative.

CDR3: CASSLNRYTDTQYF. The DNA of the CDR3 is TGTGCCAGCAGTTTAAACAGGTACACGGATACGCAGTATTTT. This chain connects TRBV28 to TRBJ2-3, with D maybe TRBD1 (5 bases). V was shortened by 2 bases and J by 6 bases, with 12 bases between the two germline ends. The CDR3 covers 14 residues. Per the germline V gene, CDR1 is MDHEN and CDR2 is SYDVKM.

This clone showed up just once. V gene TRBV19 combines with J gene TRBJ2-1; 12 bases agree with TRBD2. J gave up 6 bases and V 1 base, and 4 bases lay outside the gene matches. The CDR3 consists of 16 residues. Germline V lookup: CDR1 LNHDA, CDR2 SQIVND (reference sequence). The CDR3 protein is CASSIGGTSGFNEQFF. The CDR3, as DNA: TGTGCCAGTAGTATAGGCGGGACTAGCGGGTTCAATGAGCAGTTCTTC.

DNA of the CDR3: TGTGCCAGCAGCCTACAGGGGCCTGGAAACACCATATATTTT. Protein: CASSLQGPGNTIYF. V and J are TRBV25-1 and TRBJ1-3; 7 bases are a match to TRBD1. From germline, CDR1 is MGHDK and CDR2 SYGVNS. J gave up 2 bases and V 6 bases, and 4 bases lay outside the gene matches. The CDR3 totals 14 residues.

The chain employs TRBV14 and TRBJ1-4; D gene uncertain. Germline assignment: CDR1 SGHDN and CDR2 FVKESK. V lost 3 bases and J 1 base, leaving 12 bases between the germline ends. The CDR3 sequence is 16 residues long. This CDR3 reads CASSQGGYGTNEKLFF. The CDR3 DNA reads as TGTGCCAGCAGCCAGGGAGGTTACGGAACTAATGAAAAACTGTTTTTT.

V usage is TRBV2 and J usage is TRBJ1-4, with D hard to call. Germline lookup yields CDR1 SNHLY and CDR2 FYNNEI. V was trimmed by 2 bases and J by 7 bases, leaving 11 bases between them. The length of the CDR3 is 14 residues. CDR3 loop: CASSESGSGEKLFF. The CDR3 DNA reads TGTGCCAGCAGTGAATCTGGTTCAGGTGAAAAACTGTTTTTT.

The chain has TRBV10-3 and TRBJ1-1; D is unresolved. V lost 4 bases, J lost 0 bases, and 12 bases lay in between. The CDR3 consists of 15 residues. Germline values: CDR1 ENHRY, CDR2 SYGVKD. In DNA form, the CDR3 reads TGTGCCATCAGTGGAGGCGGCAGACTGAACACTGAAGCTTTCTTT. Its protein is CAISGGGRLNTEAFF.

The rearrangement uses TRBV5-4 and TRBJ1-2, with D perhaps TRBD1 (6 bases). The CDR3 length is 13 residues. Germline V gives CDR1 SGHNT, CDR2 YYREEE (reference sequence). V lost 4 bases and J 6 bases, leaving 13 bases between the germline ends. CDR3 loop: CASSPLTGNGYTF. In DNA form, the CDR3 reads TGTGCCAGCAGCCCCCTAACAGGGAATGGCTACACCTTC.